The sequence of this T cell receptor beta chain was determined in a study of cytomegalovirus exposure and HLA in healthy donors. Libraries were prepared by immunoSEQ multiplex PCR; TCRdb keeps only in-frame clonotypes and omits some of them. The profile shows about 330,000 clones, more than 80% of them singletons. Study-level findings and limits: Within the roughly 120 validation repertoires, first-cohort TCR clusters tended to co-occur, according to a later analysis.

On this clone: Its antigen remains unidentified.

V lost 3 bases to trimming and J lost 0 bases, with 8 bases between them. The CDR3 is 14 amino acids. The germline CDR1 and CDR2 sequences are MNHEY and SMNVEV (reference sequence). What was sequenced was PBMCs. The receptor comes from a woman aged 18-29 years in good health and CMV-seronegative. The V call is TRBV27, the J call TRBJ1-1; no definite D call. CDR3 nucleotide sequence: TGTGCCAGCAGTTTCGGAGCTTTGAACACTGAAGCTTTCTTT. The encoded protein is CASSFGALNTEAFF.